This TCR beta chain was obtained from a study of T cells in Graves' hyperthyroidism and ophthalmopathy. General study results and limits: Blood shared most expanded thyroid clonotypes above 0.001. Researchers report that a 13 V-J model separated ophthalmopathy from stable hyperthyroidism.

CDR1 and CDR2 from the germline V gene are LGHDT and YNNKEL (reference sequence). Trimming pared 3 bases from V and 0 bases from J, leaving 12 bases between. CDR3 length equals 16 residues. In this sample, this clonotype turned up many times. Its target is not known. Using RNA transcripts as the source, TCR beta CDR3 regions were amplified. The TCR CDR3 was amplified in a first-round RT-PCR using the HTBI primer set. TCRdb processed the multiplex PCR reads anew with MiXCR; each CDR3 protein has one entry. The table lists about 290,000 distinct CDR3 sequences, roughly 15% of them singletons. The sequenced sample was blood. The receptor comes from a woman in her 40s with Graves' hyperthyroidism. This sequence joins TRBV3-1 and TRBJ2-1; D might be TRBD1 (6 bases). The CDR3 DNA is TGTGCCAGCAGCCACTACAGGGAAAGCTCCTACAATGAGCAGTTCTTC. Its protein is CASSHYRESSYNEQFF.